The 18 T cell receptor beta chains below come from one sample, sequenced in a study of T cells in Graves' hyperthyroidism and ophthalmopathy. Amplified regions were TCR beta CDR3 sequences from RNA transcripts. TCR CDR3 regions were first amplified by RT-PCR with HTBI primers. In TCRdb, the multiplex PCR reads were re-called with MiXCR into one record per CDR3 protein. This sample carries roughly 280,000 distinct CDR3 sequences, about 20% of them seen once, and the ten largest clones take roughly 60%. Sequencing was done on a sample of blood. Receptors were obtained from a man aged 25-45 years with Graves' ophthalmopathy.

The V and J genes are TRBV20-1 and TRBJ2-3; D ambiguous. V gave up 5 bases and J gave up 0 bases, with 12 bases separating them. Germline V lookup: CDR1 DFQATT, CDR2 SNEGSKA (reference sequence). There are 14 residues in the CDR3. As DNA, the CDR3 is TGCAGTGCTGACGGCATCCTTAGCACAGATACGCAGTATTTT. Translating gives CSADGILSTDTQYF.

The chain uses TRBV15 and TRBJ1-1; tentative D call: TRBD1 (6 bases). The CDR3 is made up of 19 amino acids. Germline CDR1 LNHNV, CDR2 YYDKDF (reference sequence). Trimming shortened V by 3 bases and J by 0 bases, and 23 bases separated the two germline ends. The CDR3 reads CATSRDSGLNALMNTEAFF. CDR3 DNA: TGTGCCACCAGCAGGGACAGCGGCCTGAACGCGCTAATGAACACTGAAGCTTTCTTT.

This clonotype was counted ten times or more. The chain links TRBV3-1 to TRBJ2-1, with 11 bases matching TRBD1. The CDR3 runs to 15 residues. CDR1 and CDR2 from the germline V gene are LGHDT and YNNKEL (reference sequence). Trimming took 3 bases from V and 7 from J; bases not matched to a gene: 5. The CDR3 here is CASSHAGTGGNEQFF. CDR3 nucleotides: TGTGCCAGCAGCCACGCCGGGACAGGGGGGAATGAGCAGTTCTTC.

This clonotype was picked up a small number of times. V and J are TRBV19 and TRBJ2-1, with 13 nucleotides matching TRBD2. J gave up 8 bases and V 4 bases, and 8 bases lay outside the gene matches. The CDR3 sequence is 16 residues long. The germline CDR1 and CDR2 sequences are LNHDA and SQIVND (reference sequence). The CDR3 DNA sequence: TGTGCCAGTAGTAAAAGAGGACTAGCGGGAGTCCATGAGCAGTTCTTC. The encoded protein is CASSKRGLAGVHEQFF.

This clonotype showed up just a few times. The genes are TRBV2 and TRBJ1-4; TRBD1 might be the D (5 bases). The ends were cut back, 8 bases at V and 4 bases at J, with 14 bases in the middle. Germline assignment: CDR1 SNHLY and CDR2 FYNNEI. This CDR3 has 14 residues. The CDR3 reads CASGGTFHNEKLFF. The CDR3 coding sequence is TGTGCCAGCGGGGGGACGTTCCATAATGAAAAACTGTTTTTT.

This clonotype was counted many times. The J gene is TRBJ1-1, the V gene TRBV28; 11 bases are shared with TRBD1. This CDR3 is 16 amino acids long. The ends lost 5 bases at V and 4 bases at J; junction bases unmatched: 9. The germline V gene encodes CDR1 MDHEN and CDR2 SYDVKM. The DNA of the CDR3 is TGTGCCAGCAGTCCGGGACAGGGGGATGTCGGCACTGAAGCTTTCTTT. Translation: CASSPGQGDVGTEAFF.

The chain is built from TRBV28 and TRBJ2-7; D unresolved. Germline CDR1 reads MDHEN; CDR2 reads SYDVKM. Trimming pared 3 bases from V and 2 bases from J, leaving 8 bases between. The CDR3 length is 13 residues. Written as DNA, the CDR3 is TGTGCCAGCAGTTTTGGAGCTACCTACGAGCAGTACTTC. Its translation: CASSFGATYEQYF.

This clonotype was counted at least ten times. The genes are TRBV6-1 and TRBJ2-1; a possible D gene is TRBD2 (6 bases). V was trimmed by 5 bases and J by 0 bases, leaving 14 bases between them. This CDR3 region has 16 residues. Germline V gene data show CDR1 as MNHNS and CDR2 as SASEGT. The CDR3 nucleotides read TGTGCCAGCAGTCGGGCGGGGCAACGCTCCTACAATGAGCAGTTCTTC. Protein: CASSRAGQRSYNEQFF.

V usage is TRBV7-9 and J usage is TRBJ2-7; TRBD1 is a possible D gene (5 bases). This CDR3 comprises 14 residues. CDR1 SEHNR and CDR2 FQNEAQ come from the germline V gene (reference sequence). V was trimmed by 1 base and J by 2 bases, leaving 9 bases between them. In nucleotides, the CDR3 is TGTGCCAGCAGCTTAGGGGCGGACACCTACGAGCAGTACTTC. The encoded protein is CASSLGADTYEQYF.

This clonotype was recorded at least ten times. The chain has TRBV24-1 and TRBJ2-1; tentative D call: TRBD2 (6 bases). V was shortened by 0 bases and J by 7 bases, with 9 bases between the two germline ends. Per the germline V gene, CDR1 is KGHDR and CDR2 is SFDVKD. This CDR3 comprises 14 residues. In DNA, the CDR3 is TGTGCCACCAGTGATTTGTCGGGAGTAAATGAGCAGTTCTTC. It translates to CATSDLSGVNEQFF.

This clonotype has a count of ten or more. The V gene is TRBV7-8, the J gene TRBJ2-5, with 9 positions matching TRBD1. The CDR3 covers 18 residues. V gave up 4 bases and J gave up 3 bases; unmatched junction bases: 15. Germline V gene data show CDR1 as SGHVS and CDR2 as FQNEAQ. CDR3: CASSSIRDRAPRKETQYF. CDR3 in DNA: TGTGCCAGCAGCTCCATCCGGGACAGGGCTCCCCGCAAAGAGACCCAGTACTTC.

J is TRBJ2-3 and V is TRBV7-3, with 7 positions matching TRBD1. The CDR3 sequence is 18 residues long. The V gene end was trimmed by 5 bases and the J gene end by 3 bases; junction bases not matched to a gene: 17. CDR1 is SGHTA, CDR2 FQGTGA, per germline. The CDR3 reads CASSAQPSAGGQTDTQYF. CDR3 sequence (DNA): TGTGCCAGCAGCGCGCAACCTTCAGCAGGGGGACAAACAGATACGCAGTATTTT.

This clonotype was seen a few times. J is TRBJ1-2 and V is TRBV28; D unresolved. From germline, CDR1 is MDHEN and CDR2 SYDVKM. V shed 7 bases and J shed 0 bases, with 12 bases lying between them. CDR3 length: 14 residues. DNA for the CDR3: TGTGCCAGCACCCCTGGCGGAACTAACTATGGCTACACCTTC. This translates into CASTPGGTNYGYTF.

This clonotype was seen ten or more times. The J gene is TRBJ2-1, the V gene TRBV30; D is possibly TRBD1 or TRBD2 (5 bases each). The V end was cut by 7 bases, the J end by 2 bases, with 9 bases between. This CDR3 has 12 residues. The germline V gene encodes CDR1 GTSNPN and CDR2 SVGIG (reference sequence). CDR3 sequence: CALGDPYNEQFF. The CDR3 nucleotides are TGTGCCTTGGGGGACCCCTACAATGAGCAGTTCTTC. Full variable domain (rest looked up from reference TRBV30 and TRBJ2-1): SQTIHQWPATLVQPVGSPLSLECTVEGTSNPNLYWYRQAAGRGLQLLFYSVGIGQISSEVPQNLSASRPQDRQFILSSKKLLLSDSGFYLCALGDPYNEQFFGPGTRLTVL.

This clonotype was counted at least ten times. CDR3 residues: CASGTDRNSPLHF. DNA of the CDR3: TGTGCCAGCGGGACAGATCGTAATTCACCCCTCCACTTT. The chain employs TRBV18 and TRBJ1-6, with 7 nucleotides matching TRBD1. Trimming removed 8 bases from V and 6 bases from J; junction bases left unmatched: 4. CDR1 and CDR2 (germline): KGHSH, LQKENI. The CDR3 is 13 amino acids.

This rearrangement joins TRBV7-3 to TRBJ2-1, with 9 bases matching TRBD1. V dropped 5 bases and J dropped 4; count of bases not matched to a gene: 6. CDR3 length equals 15 residues. The V gene's germline CDR1 is SGHTA and CDR2 FQGTGA. Written as DNA, the CDR3 is TGTGCCAGCAGCGCCTCGGGACAGGGTTACAATGAGCAGTTCTTC. As protein: CASSASGQGYNEQFF. Variable domain in full (rest from reference TRBV7-3 and TRBJ2-1): GAGVSQTPSNKVTEKGKYVELRCDPISGHTALYWYRQSLGQGPEFLIYFQGTGAADDSGLPNDRFFAVRPEGSVSTLKIQRTERGDSAVYLCASSASGQGYNEQFFGPGTRLTVL.

In this sample, this clonotype turned up many times. The chain is built from TRBV10-3 and TRBJ1-2, with D unclear. V shed 4 bases and J shed 4 bases, with 13 bases lying between them. The germline V gene encodes CDR1 ENHRY and CDR2 SYGVKD. CDR3 length: 14 amino acids. CDR3 DNA: TGTGCCATCAGTGCGGGAAGTAGCGGCTATGGCTACACCTTC. Protein: CAISAGSSGYGYTF.

J is TRBJ2-7 and V is TRBV20-1, with D perhaps TRBD2 (6 bases). The germline V gene has CDR1 DFQATT and CDR2 SNEGSKA (reference sequence). This CDR3 comprises 13 residues. Trimming took off 2 bases at V and 3 bases at J, with 11 bases between the two ends. CDR3 DNA sequence: TGCAGTGCTAGAAGGTGGGACTTCTACGAGCAGTACTTC. Translation gives CSARRWDFYEQYF.